The text below deals with one TCR beta chain. After removal of 4 bases from V and 5 bases from J, the junction contained 9 bases not matched to a gene. Germline CDR1 SGHNT, CDR2 YYREEE (reference sequence). The CDR3 runs to 16 residues. Assay: immunoSEQ multiplex PCR; the TCRdb copy retains only in-frame clones and omits some. The data show fewer than 450,000 clones, with over 75% seen just once and 0.9% to 1.2% held by the top ten. The data stem from a study of blood T cell repertoires in COVID-19. About the study: Nucleic acid was either cDNA or gDNA, and it came from T cells, B-cell-depleted T cells, or PBMCs.

The receptor was derived from a woman in her 30s who had recovered from COVID-19. Sequencing used PBMCs or T cells enriched from blood (not recorded which). This chain links TRBV5-4 with TRBJ2-2, with TRBD1 identical over 9 bases. This CDR3 is CASSPLDRGRTGELFF. Written as DNA, the CDR3 is TGTGCCAGCAGCCCTTTGGACAGGGGAAGGACCGGGGAGCTGTTTTTT.